Reported below is one T cell receptor (beta chain). What it binds is unknown. The data stem from a study of shared clonotypes between healthy human individuals. Deep-level assay runs were performed. Sequenced by immunoSEQ multiplex PCR; TCRdb stores in-frame clones only, minus some. Here the sample spans about 1 million clones, roughly 70% being singletons. Germline loops: CDR1 SGHRS, CDR2 YFSETQ. V lost 0 bases and J lost 3; bases outside the gene matches: 7. The CDR3 extends over 16 amino acids. Whole-study findings and limits: Compared with clonotypes that all four donors shared, non-shared clonotypes had lower generation probabilities. An anticipated effect of sequencing depth on clonotype sharing among donors was recognized.

The chain recombines TRBV5-1 with TRBJ2-7; 9 bases are a match to TRBD1. The material sequenced was memory CD4+ T cells sorted from blood. The subset: CD45RA-negative fraction. The TCR comes from a man aged 18 to 29 in good health. This CDR3 is CASSLEGQGRSYEQYF. The CDR3 DNA reads as TGCGCCAGCAGCTTGGAAGGACAGGGGAGGAGCTACGAGCAGTACTTC. The variable domain in full, with the rest retrieved from reference TRBV5-1 and TRBJ2-7, is KAGVTQTPRYLIKTRGQQVTLSCSPISGHRSVSWYQQTPGQGLQFLFEYFSETQRNKGNFPGRFSGRQFSNSRSEMNVSTLELGDSALYLCASSLEGQGRSYEQYFGPGTRLTVT.